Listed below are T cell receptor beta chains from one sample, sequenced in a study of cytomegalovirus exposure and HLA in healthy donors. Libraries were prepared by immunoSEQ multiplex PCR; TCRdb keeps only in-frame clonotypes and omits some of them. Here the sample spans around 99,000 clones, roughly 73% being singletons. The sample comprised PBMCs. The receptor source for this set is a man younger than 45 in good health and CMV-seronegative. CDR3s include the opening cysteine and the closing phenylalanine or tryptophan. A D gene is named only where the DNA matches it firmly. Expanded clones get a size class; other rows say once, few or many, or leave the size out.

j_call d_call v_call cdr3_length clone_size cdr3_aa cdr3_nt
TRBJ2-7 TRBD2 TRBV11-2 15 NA CASSLGLADAYEQYF TGTGCCAGCAGCTTAGGGCTAGCGGACGCCTACGAGCAGTACTTC
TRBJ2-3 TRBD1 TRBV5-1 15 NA CASSPQGVGTDTQYF TGCGCCAGCAGTCCTCAGGGGGTTGGCACAGATACGCAGTATTTT
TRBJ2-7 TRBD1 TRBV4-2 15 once CASSSRDRGSYEQYF TGTGCCAGCAGCTCTCGGGACAGGGGATCCTACGAGCAGTACTTC
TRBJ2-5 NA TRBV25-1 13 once CASSEYNLGDQYF TGTGCCAGCAGTGAATATAATCTAGGAGACCAGTACTTC
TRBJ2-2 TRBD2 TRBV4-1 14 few CASSQGTSLGELFF TGCGCCAGCAGCCAGGGGACTAGCCTAGGGGAGCTGTTTTTT
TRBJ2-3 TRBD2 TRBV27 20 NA CASSLSAAGQRGDPRDTQYF TGTGCCAGCAGTTTATCCGCTGCGGGTCAGCGGGGGGATCCTCGGGATACGCAGTATTTT
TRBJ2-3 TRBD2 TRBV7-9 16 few CASSSPGLDLSDTQYF TGTGCCAGCAGCTCCCCGGGACTAGACCTGTCAGATACGCAGTATTTT
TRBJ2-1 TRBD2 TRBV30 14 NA CAWTAQREFFEQFF TGTGCCTGGACCGCACAGCGGGAATTCTTTGAGCAGTTCTTC
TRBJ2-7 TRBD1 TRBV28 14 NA CASSPRDRDLEQYF TGTGCCAGCAGTCCCCGGGACAGGGACCTCGAGCAGTACTTC
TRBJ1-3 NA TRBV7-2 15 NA CASSLVPGSGNTIYF TGTGCCAGCAGCTTAGTTCCAGGGTCTGGAAACACCATATATTTT
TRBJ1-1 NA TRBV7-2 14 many CASSLEHPGTEAFF TGTGCCAGCAGCTTAGAACATCCAGGGACTGAAGCTTTCTTT
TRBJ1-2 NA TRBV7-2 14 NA CASSPRRDGYGYTF TGTGCCAGCAGCCCCCGGCGGGACGGCTATGGCTACACCTTC
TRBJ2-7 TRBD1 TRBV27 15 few CASSLSRGPNYEQYF TGTGCCAGCAGCTTGAGCAGGGGGCCAAACTACGAGCAGTACTTC
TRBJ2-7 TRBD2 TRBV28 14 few CASITSGSSYEQYF TGTGCCAGCATTACTAGCGGGAGCTCCTACGAGCAGTACTTC
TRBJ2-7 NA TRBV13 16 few CASSPEWVENRYEQYF TGTGCCAGCAGCCCAGAGTGGGTGGAGAATCGTTACGAGCAGTACTTC
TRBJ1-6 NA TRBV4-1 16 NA CASSPRTQDPHSPLHF TGCGCCAGCAGCCCCAGGACACAAGATCCTCATTCACCCCTCCACTTT
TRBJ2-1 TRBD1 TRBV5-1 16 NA CASSSRPGQGLNEQFF TGCGCCAGCAGCTCTCGACCGGGACAGGGACTCAATGAGCAGTTCTTC
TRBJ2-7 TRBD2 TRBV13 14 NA CASSSRTSPYEQYF TGTGCCAGCAGCTCTAGGACTAGTCCCTACGAGCAGTACTTC
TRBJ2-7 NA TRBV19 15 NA CASSIAGGLGYEQYF TGTGCCAGTAGTATAGCGGGCGGACTCGGCTACGAGCAGTACTTC
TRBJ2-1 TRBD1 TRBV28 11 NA CASSGQGTQFF TGTGCCAGCAGCGGACAGGGGACCCAGTTCTTC
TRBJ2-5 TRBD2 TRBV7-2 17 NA CASSLGVAGGLQETQYF TGTGCCAGCAGCTTGGGGGTAGCGGGGGGGCTGCAAGAGACCCAGTACTTC
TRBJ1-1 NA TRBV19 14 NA CASSLRGRGTEAFF TGTGCCAGTAGTCTCAGGGGTAGGGGCACTGAAGCTTTCTTT
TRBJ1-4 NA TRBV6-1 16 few CASSESGFRINEKLFF TGTGCCAGCAGTGAATCGGGGTTCAGAATTAATGAAAAACTGTTTTTT
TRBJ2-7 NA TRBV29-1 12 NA CSVEEGLYEQYF TGCAGCGTTGAAGAGGGACTCTACGAGCAGTACTTC
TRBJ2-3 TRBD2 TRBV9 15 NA CASSSSGDRTDTQYF TGTGCCAGCAGCTCTAGCGGGGACCGCACAGATACGCAGTATTTT
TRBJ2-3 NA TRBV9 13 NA CASSGGPGDTQYF TGTGCCAGCAGCGGAGGGCCGGGAGATACGCAGTATTTT
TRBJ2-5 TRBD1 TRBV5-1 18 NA CASSLAPGQGPLQETQYF TGCGCCAGCAGCTTGGCCCCGGGACAGGGGCCTCTCCAAGAGACCCAGTACTTC
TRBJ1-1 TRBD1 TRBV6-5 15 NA CASMDRGRLNTEAFF TGTGCCAGCATGGACAGGGGGCGATTGAACACTGAAGCTTTCTTT
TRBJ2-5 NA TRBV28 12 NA CASINRAETQYF TGTGCCAGCATAAACAGGGCCGAGACCCAGTACTTC
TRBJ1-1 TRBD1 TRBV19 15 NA CASRQGVVLNTEAFF TGTGCCAGTAGGCAGGGGGTAGTCCTGAACACTGAAGCTTTCTTT
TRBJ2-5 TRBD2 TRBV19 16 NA CASTGTSGRAQETQYF TGTGCCAGTACCGGGACTAGCGGGAGGGCTCAAGAGACCCAGTACTTC
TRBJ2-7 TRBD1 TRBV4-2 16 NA CASSQGTDRGPYEQYF TGTGCCAGCAGCCAAGGAACGGACAGGGGGCCCTACGAGCAGTACTTC
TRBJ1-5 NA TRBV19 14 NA CASSLVGVGQPQHF TGTGCCAGTAGCCTAGTAGGGGTTGGGCAGCCCCAGCATTTT
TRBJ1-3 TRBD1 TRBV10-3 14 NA CAIRRTGAENTIYF TGTGCCATCAGGAGAACAGGGGCAGAAAACACCATATATTTT
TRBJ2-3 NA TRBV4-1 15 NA CASSQDYEITDTQYF TGCGCCAGCAGCCAAGATTATGAGATAACAGATACGCAGTATTTT
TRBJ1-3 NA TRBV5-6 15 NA CASSLVQANGNTIYF TGTGCCAGCAGCTTGGTTCAAGCCAACGGAAACACCATATATTTT
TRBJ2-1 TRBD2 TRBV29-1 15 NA CSVALPGLAGNEQFF TGCAGCGTTGCCTTACCGGGACTAGCCGGGAATGAGCAGTTCTTC
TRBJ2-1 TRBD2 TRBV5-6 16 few CASSLSPGGVYNEQFF TGTGCCAGCAGCTTGTCCCCGGGGGGGGTCTACAATGAGCAGTTCTTC
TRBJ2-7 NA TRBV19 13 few CASSAGLFYEQYF TGTGCCAGTAGTGCGGGACTTTTCTACGAGCAGTACTTC
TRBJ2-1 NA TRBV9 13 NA CASSVATEGPGFF TGTGCCAGCAGCGTAGCTACTGAGGGCCCAGGGTTCTTC
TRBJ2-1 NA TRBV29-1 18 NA CSVEGEFRGIRSYNEQFF TGCAGCGTTGAAGGAGAGTTTCGAGGGATACGGTCCTACAATGAGCAGTTCTTC
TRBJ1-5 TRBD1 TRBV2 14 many CASRTGTGNQPQHF TGTGCCAGCAGAACCGGGACAGGCAATCAGCCCCAGCATTTT
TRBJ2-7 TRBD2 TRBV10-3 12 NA CATGLANYEQYF TGTGCCACCGGACTAGCGAACTACGAGCAGTACTTC
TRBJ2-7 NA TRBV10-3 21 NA CAINNRDRGTTSGGRSYEQYF TGTGCCATCAATAACCGGGACAGGGGGACCACTAGCGGGGGAAGGTCCTACGAGCAGTACTTC
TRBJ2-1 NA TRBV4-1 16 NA CASRPRGDGSYNEQFF TGCGCCAGCAGACCCAGGGGGGACGGCTCCTACAATGAGCAGTTCTTC
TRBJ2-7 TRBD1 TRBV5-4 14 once CASSLGQGVVEQYF TGTGCCAGCAGCTTGGGACAGGGGGTCGTCGAGCAGTACTTC
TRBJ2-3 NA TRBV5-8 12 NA CASSSLRWAQYF TGTGCCAGCAGCTCTCTCAGGTGGGCGCAGTATTTT
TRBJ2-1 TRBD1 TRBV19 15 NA CASSSGQGRGNEQFF TGTGCCAGTAGTAGCGGACAGGGTAGGGGCAATGAGCAGTTCTTC
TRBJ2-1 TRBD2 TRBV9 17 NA CASSDTSRGVSYNEQFF TGTGCCAGCAGCGACACCAGCCGGGGGGTTTCCTACAATGAGCAGTTCTTC
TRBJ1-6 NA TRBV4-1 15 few CASSQDNRENSPLHF TGCGCCAGCAGCCAAGACAACAGGGAAAATTCACCCCTCCACTTT
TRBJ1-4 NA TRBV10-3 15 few CAIRRQFATNEKLFF TGTGCCATCAGGCGACAGTTTGCAACTAATGAAAAACTGTTTTTT
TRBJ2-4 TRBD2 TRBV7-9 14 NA CASSSGLAVNIQYF TGTGCCAGCAGCTCGGGACTAGCGGTAAACATTCAGTACTTC
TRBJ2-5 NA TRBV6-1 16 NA CASSGSLAGRAETQYF TGTGCCAGCAGTGGGTCTCTTGCGGGACGGGCAGAGACCCAGTACTTC
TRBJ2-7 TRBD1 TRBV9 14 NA CASSPGQGRIEQYF TGTGCCAGCAGCCCCGGACAGGGGAGGATCGAGCAGTACTTC